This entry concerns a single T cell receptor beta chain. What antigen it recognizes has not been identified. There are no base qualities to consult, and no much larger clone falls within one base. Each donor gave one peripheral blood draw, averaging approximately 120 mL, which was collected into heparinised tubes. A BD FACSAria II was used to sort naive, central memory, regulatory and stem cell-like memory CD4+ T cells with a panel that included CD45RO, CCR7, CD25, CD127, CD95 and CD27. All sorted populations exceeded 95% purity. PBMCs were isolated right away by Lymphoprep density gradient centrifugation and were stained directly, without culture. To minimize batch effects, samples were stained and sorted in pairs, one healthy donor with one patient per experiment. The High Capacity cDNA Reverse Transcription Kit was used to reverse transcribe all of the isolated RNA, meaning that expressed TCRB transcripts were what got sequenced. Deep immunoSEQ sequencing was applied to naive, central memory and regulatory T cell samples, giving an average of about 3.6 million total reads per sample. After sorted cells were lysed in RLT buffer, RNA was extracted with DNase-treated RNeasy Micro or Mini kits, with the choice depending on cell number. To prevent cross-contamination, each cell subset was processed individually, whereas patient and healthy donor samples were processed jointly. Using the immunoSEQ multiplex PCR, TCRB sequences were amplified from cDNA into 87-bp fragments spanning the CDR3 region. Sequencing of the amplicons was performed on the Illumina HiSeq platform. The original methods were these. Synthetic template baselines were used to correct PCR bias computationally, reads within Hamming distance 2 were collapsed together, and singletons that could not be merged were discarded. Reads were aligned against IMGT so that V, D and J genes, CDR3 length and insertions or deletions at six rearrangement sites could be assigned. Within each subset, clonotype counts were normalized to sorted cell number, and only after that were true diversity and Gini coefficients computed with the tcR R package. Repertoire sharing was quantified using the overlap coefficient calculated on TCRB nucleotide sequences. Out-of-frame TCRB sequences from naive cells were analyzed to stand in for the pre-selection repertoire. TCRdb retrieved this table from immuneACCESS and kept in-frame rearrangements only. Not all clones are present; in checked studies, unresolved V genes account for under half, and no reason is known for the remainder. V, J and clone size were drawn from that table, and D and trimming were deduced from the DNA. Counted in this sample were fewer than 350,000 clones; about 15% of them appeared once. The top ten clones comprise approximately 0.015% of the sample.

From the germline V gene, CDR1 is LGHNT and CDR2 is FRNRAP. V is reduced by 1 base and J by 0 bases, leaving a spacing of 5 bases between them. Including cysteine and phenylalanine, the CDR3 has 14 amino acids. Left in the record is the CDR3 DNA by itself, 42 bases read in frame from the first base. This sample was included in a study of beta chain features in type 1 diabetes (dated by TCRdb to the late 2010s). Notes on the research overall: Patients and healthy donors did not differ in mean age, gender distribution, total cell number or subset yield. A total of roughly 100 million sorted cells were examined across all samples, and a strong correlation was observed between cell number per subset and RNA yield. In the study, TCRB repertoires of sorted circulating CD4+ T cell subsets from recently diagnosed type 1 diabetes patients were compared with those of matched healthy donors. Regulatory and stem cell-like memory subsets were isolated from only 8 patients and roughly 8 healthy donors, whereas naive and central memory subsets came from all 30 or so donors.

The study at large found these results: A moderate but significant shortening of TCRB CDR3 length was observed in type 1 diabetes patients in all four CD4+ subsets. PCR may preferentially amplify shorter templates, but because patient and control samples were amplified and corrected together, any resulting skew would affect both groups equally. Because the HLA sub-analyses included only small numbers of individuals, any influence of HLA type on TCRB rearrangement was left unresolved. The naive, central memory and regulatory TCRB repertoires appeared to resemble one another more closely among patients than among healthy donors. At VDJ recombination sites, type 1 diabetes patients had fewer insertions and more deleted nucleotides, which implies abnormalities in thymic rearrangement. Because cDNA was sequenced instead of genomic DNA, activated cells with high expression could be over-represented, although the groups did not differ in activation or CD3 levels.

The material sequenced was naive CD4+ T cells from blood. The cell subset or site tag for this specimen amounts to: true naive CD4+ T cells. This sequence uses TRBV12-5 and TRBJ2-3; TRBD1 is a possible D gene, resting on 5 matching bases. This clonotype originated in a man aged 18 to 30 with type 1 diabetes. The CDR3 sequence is CASGLDRSTDTQYF. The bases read TGTGCTAGTGGTTTGGACAGGAGCACAGATACGCAGTATTTT.